These 4 T cell receptor beta chains were sequenced from one sample in a study of blood T cell repertoires in COVID-19. TCRdb's table, derived via immunoSEQ multiplex PCR, lists solely in-frame clones and lacks some. The sample consists of a few hundred thousand clones, nearly 90% of them appearing once. What was sequenced was peripheral blood. The source of these receptors is a woman aged 60-75 years with COVID-19, enrolled during active disease.

The chain has TRBV9 and TRBJ1-1; D is unclear. Germline loops: CDR1 SGDLS, CDR2 YYNGEE. The CDR3 is made up of 15 amino acids. Trimming removed 4 bases from V and 3 bases from J, with 16 bases in between. This CDR3 is CASSSGAIVDTEAFF. The CDR3 bases are TGTGCCAGCAGCTCGGGAGCTATAGTGGACACTGAAGCTTTCTTT.

The chain has TRBV25-1 and TRBJ1-3, with 7 bases identical to TRBD1. V shed 3 bases, J shed 7 bases, and the junction held 3 bases outside the gene matches. The CDR3 loop spans 13 amino acids. Germline assignment: CDR1 MGHDK and CDR2 SYGVNS. CDR3 protein: CASSDRGLNTIYF. The DNA for the CDR3 is TGTGCCAGCAGTGATAGGGGGCTGAACACCATATATTTT.

This rearrangement joins TRBV24-1 to TRBJ2-2; 10 bases align to TRBD2. The CDR3 contains 15 residues. The germline CDR1 and CDR2 sequences are KGHDR and SFDVKD. Germline trimming cut 10 bases from V and 1 base from J; bases unmatched to any gene: 5. The CDR3 bases are TGTGCCACTTCAGCGGGGGGGCTGAACACCGGGGAGCTGTTTTTT. This gives the protein CATSAGGLNTGELFF.

The sample holds a few counts of this clone. The rearrangement links TRBV3-1 (or the pseudogene TRBV3-2) to TRBJ1-3; TRBD1 is a possible D gene (5 bases). The V and J ends lost 4 bases and 1 base respectively, with 11 bases between them. The germline V gene has CDR1 LGHDT and CDR2 YNNKEL (reference sequence). This CDR3 spans 15 amino acids. The CDR3 bases are TGTGCCAGCAGCCTGGGACTGGCGTCTGGAAACACCATATATTTT. It codes for CASSLGLASGNTIYF.